What follows are 24 T cell receptor beta chains derived from one specimen sequenced in a study of T-cell memory formation after mild COVID-19. TCRdb processed the 5' RACE reads anew with MiXCR; each CDR3 protein has one entry. The profile shows 450,000 to 650,000 distinct CDR3 sequences, over 15% of them singletons. The specimen sequenced was PBMCs or a T cell subset sorted from them (not recorded which). The receptors here all came from an adult woman who had mild COVID-19 (a few samples of this study predate the infection). Cell type and time point are not known.

The chain recombines TRBV20-1 with TRBJ2-7; 7 bases line up with TRBD2. The germline CDR1 and CDR2 sequences are DFQATT and SNEGSKA (reference sequence). The CDR3 has 15 residues. Trimming cost V 0 bases and J 4 bases; bases outside gene matches: 9. The CDR3 nucleotides read TGCAGTGCTAGAGATCAGTCTAGCGGTATTTACGAGCAGTACTTC. This encodes CSARDQSSGIYEQYF.

This clonotype has just a few counts. The rearrangement joins TRBV7-6 to TRBJ2-3; D perhaps matches TRBD2 (6 bases). The germline gives CDR1 SGHVS, CDR2 FNYEAQ. The CDR3 has 16 residues. V lost 0 bases, J lost 6 bases, and 16 bases lay in between. CDR3 loop: CASSLAAAESGDTQYF. CDR3 nucleotide sequence: TGTGCCAGCAGCTTAGCGGCAGCGGAAAGCGGGGATACGCAGTATTTT. Full variable domain (missing parts from reference TRBV7-6 and TRBJ2-3): GAGVSQSPRYKVTKRGQDVALRCDPISGHVSLYWYRQALGQGPEFLTYFNYEAQQDKSGLPNDRFSAERPEGSISTLTIQRTEQRDSAMYRCASSLAAAESGDTQYFGPGTRLTVL.

This clonotype was counted a few times. This rearrangement joins TRBV7-8 to TRBJ2-1; no definite D call. The ends were cut back, 4 bases at V and 9 bases at J, with 13 bases in the middle. This CDR3 is built from 13 residues. Germline values: CDR1 SGHVS, CDR2 FQNEAQ. DNA for the CDR3: TGTGCCAGCAGCTCACCACTTAGCAGTGAGCAGTTCTTC. Protein product: CASSSPLSSEQFF.

The chain combines TRBV19 with TRBJ2-3; perhaps TRBD2 as D (5 bases). Germline CDR1 and CDR2: LNHDA and SQIVND (reference sequence). The CDR3 covers 14 residues. The V end was cut by 5 bases, the J end by 4 bases, with 13 bases between. DNA for the CDR3: TGTGCCAGTAGTCACCAGAGGACTCCAGATACGCAGTATTTT. It yields the protein CASSHQRTPDTQYF.

This clonotype has a handful of counts. The rearrangement uses TRBV6-2 or TRBV6-3 and TRBJ2-1; D is uncertain. Trimming removed 5 bases from V and 5 bases from J, with 7 bases in between. CDR1 and CDR2 from the germline V gene are MNHEY and SVGEGT. The CDR3 contains 12 residues. CDR3 residues: CASSVNHNEQFF. The CDR3, as DNA: TGTGCCAGCAGTGTAAACCACAATGAGCAGTTCTTC.

The V and J genes are TRBV2 and TRBJ2-7; weak D call: TRBD1 (5 bases). Trimming removed 5 bases at V and 4 bases at J, with 12 bases between. There are 13 residues in the CDR3. Germline V gene data show CDR1 as SNHLY and CDR2 as FYNNEI. This CDR3 reads CASSLRTPYEQYF. The DNA for the CDR3 is TGTGCCAGCAGTCTAAGGACACCTTACGAGCAGTACTTC.

This clonotype has ten or more counts. The chain carries TRBV5-5 and TRBJ2-6, with unresolved D. The CDR3 extends over 16 amino acids. V dropped 1 base and J dropped 0 bases, with 8 bases sitting between them. Germline CDR1 is SGHKS and CDR2 is YYEKEE (reference sequence). The CDR3 coding sequence is TGTGCCAGCAGCTTGCGGTACGGCTCTGGGGCCAACGTCCTGACTTTC. Translated, it gives CASSLRYGSGANVLTF.

This clonotype occurred a few times. The chain employs TRBV6-2 or TRBV6-3 and TRBJ1-2; no reliable D call. Trimming removed 2 bases at V and 6 bases at J, with 16 bases between. This CDR3 region has 15 residues. From germline, CDR1 is MNHEY and CDR2 SVGEGT. This chain's CDR3 is CASSYGLDESDGYTF. CDR3 DNA sequence: TGTGCCAGCAGTTACGGTTTAGACGAGAGTGATGGCTACACCTTC.

This clonotype was counted a few times. The chain combines TRBV29-1 with TRBJ2-1, with D maybe TRBD1 (6 bases). The CDR3 totals 12 residues. V lost 7 bases to trimming and J lost 6 bases, with 13 bases between them. CDR1 is SQVTM and CDR2 is ANQGSEA in the germline V gene. The CDR3 DNA sequence: TGCAGCGGGGGGCGGACGGGCAATGAGCAGTTCTTC. Its protein is CSGGRTGNEQFF.

V is TRBV7-6 and J is TRBJ2-3; D is perhaps TRBD2 (5 bases). This CDR3 is built from 13 residues. CDR1 and CDR2 (germline): SGHVS, FNYEAQ. V lost 5 bases, J lost 6 bases, and 12 bases lay in between. CDR3 coding DNA: TGTGCCAGCAGCGCCACTAGTGTCGATACGCAGTATTTT. This gives the protein CASSATSVDTQYF.

The rearrangement links TRBV11-2 to TRBJ1-3; D may be TRBD1 (5 bases). In germline, CDR1 is SGHAT, CDR2 FQNNGV. V was trimmed by 5 bases and J by 1 base, leaving 18 bases between them. The CDR3 runs to 17 residues. The CDR3 is CASSPGGRGRSGNTIYF. Written as DNA, the CDR3 is TGTGCCAGCAGCCCCGGGGGGAGGGGAAGATCTGGAAACACCATATATTTT.

V usage is TRBV5-1 and J usage is TRBJ1-1; 8 nucleotides match TRBD1. V lost 4 bases to trimming and J lost 6 bases; unmatched junction nucleotides: 11. This CDR3 has 15 amino acids. Germline lookup yields CDR1 SGHRS and CDR2 YFSETQ. The CDR3 protein is CASSDKRTGRAEAFF. The CDR3 nucleotides are TGCGCCAGCAGCGACAAACGGACAGGGAGGGCTGAAGCTTTCTTT.

This chain joins TRBV15 and TRBJ1-2; TRBD1 agrees at 9 bases. V dropped 3 bases and J dropped 4; count of bases not matched to a gene: 3. The CDR3 is 14 amino acids. CDR1 is LNHNV, CDR2 YYDKDF, per germline (reference sequence). CDR3 in amino acids: CATSSPDRGYGYTF. CDR3 nucleotides: TGTGCCACCAGCAGCCCGGACAGGGGCTATGGCTACACCTTC. Looking up the rest from reference TRBV15 and TRBJ1-2 gives the full variable domain: DAMVIQNPRYQVTQFGKPVTLSCSQTLNHNVMYWYQQKSSQAPKLLFHYYDKDFNNEADTPDNFQSRRPNTSFCFLDIRSPGLGDTAMYLCATSSPDRGYGYTFGSGTRLTVV.

This clonotype showed up just a few times. This chain uses TRBV5-1 with TRBJ2-3; weak D call: TRBD2 (5 bases). Germline CDR1 SGHRS, CDR2 YFSETQ. The length of the CDR3 is 14 residues. Trimming cost V 7 bases and J 3 bases, with 15 bases left between them. CDR3 nucleotide sequence: TGCGCCAGCTCCCAGGTCGGGGTGACAGATACGCAGTATTTT. It translates to CASSQVGVTDTQYF.

J is TRBJ2-5 and V is TRBV7-2, with D perhaps TRBD1 or TRBD2 (7 bases each). The ends were cut back, 5 bases at V and 3 bases at J, with 16 bases in the middle. Germline-derived CDR1 and CDR2 are SGHTA and FQGNSA. CDR3 length: 15 amino acids. CDR3 DNA sequence: TGTGCCAGCAGCCCTTCGCGGGGGACAGAAGAGACCCAGTACTTC. This gives the protein CASSPSRGTEETQYF.

This clonotype showed up just a few times. No DNA is shown, since the ends of the CDR3 on it are uncertain; the CDR3 is the one TCRdb lists. J is TRBJ2-1 and V is TRBV2; the DNA was not used to check the table's D call, TRBD2. Both ends counted, the CDR3 spans 14 residues. Germline V gene data show CDR1 as SNHLY and CDR2 as FYNNEI. This CDR3 is CASSWGTGALYWIF.

The table lists this clonotype with a few counts. This sequence joins TRBV9 and TRBJ2-4, with D perhaps matching TRBD1 or TRBD2 (5 bases each). Germline V lookup: CDR1 SGDLS, CDR2 YYNGEE. V lost 2 bases, J lost 0 bases, and 15 bases lay in between. The CDR3 has 17 amino acids. CDR3 in amino acids: CASSVGVSGVAKNIQYF. The CDR3 DNA reads TGTGCCAGCAGCGTGGGGGTTTCTGGCGTAGCCAAAAACATTCAGTACTTC.

This chain links TRBV12-3 or TRBV12-4 with TRBJ1-5; D is uncertain. V lost 5 bases and J lost 2, with 10 bases in between. The length of the CDR3 is 14 residues. CDR3 sequence (DNA): TGTGCCAGCAGTGCCCTTATAGGCAATCAGCCCCAGCATTTT. It encodes CASSALIGNQPQHF.

The V and J genes are TRBV7-2 and TRBJ1-6; D remains unclear. Trimming stripped 2 bases from V and 5 bases from J, with 7 bases between. The germline V gene has CDR1 SGHTA and CDR2 FQGNSA. The CDR3 length is 14 residues. CDR3 bases: TGTGCCAGCAGCTTATTACAGAATAATTCACCCCTCCACTTT. Residues: CASSLLQNNSPLHF.

The table lists this clonotype with many counts. V and J are TRBV7-2 and TRBJ2-5; TRBD1 agrees at 7 bases. The CDR3 has 14 residues. The germline gives CDR1 SGHTA, CDR2 FQGNSA. Trimming at V came to 8 bases and at J to 5 bases, leaving 11 bases not matched to a gene. The DNA of the CDR3 is TGTGCCAGCTTACCACAGGGGATCCGGGAGACCCAGTACTTC. This encodes CASLPQGIRETQYF.

The chain combines TRBV20-1 with TRBJ1-5; a weak D match, TRBD1 (5 bases). With 3 bases removed from V and 2 bases from J, the gap between germline ends came to 11 bases. CDR1 and CDR2 (germline): DFQATT, SNEGSKA (reference sequence). This CDR3 spans 14 amino acids. The CDR3 DNA is TGCAGTGCTAGGGGGACCACCGGCAATCAGCCCCAGCATTTT. Translated: CSARGTTGNQPQHF.

The table lists this clonotype with many counts. The chain recombines TRBV29-1 with TRBJ2-7; D gene unclear. Germline V gene data show CDR1 as SQVTM and CDR2 as ANQGSEA. V lost 6 bases and J 0 bases, leaving 9 bases between the germline ends. The CDR3 contains 12 residues. The CDR3 DNA is TGCAGCGTCACTCTTAGCTCCTACGAGCAGTACTTC. Protein sequence: CSVTLSSYEQYF.

This clonotype has more than one count but fewer than ten. V is TRBV3-1 and J is TRBJ2-1; 12 bases are shared with TRBD2. This CDR3 region has 15 residues. V lost 3 bases, J lost 12 bases, and 9 bases stayed unmatched. CDR1 and CDR2 from the germline V gene are LGHDT and YNNKEL (reference sequence). CDR3 sequence reads: CASSQGLAGGTGQFF. CDR3 DNA: TGTGCCAGCAGCCAGGGGCTAGCGGGGGGGACCGGGCAGTTCTTC.

This clonotype has more than one count but fewer than ten. This chain connects TRBV7-9 to TRBJ1-5; 8 nucleotides agree with TRBD1. This CDR3 contains 12 residues. J gave up 16 bases and V 3 bases, and 8 bases lay outside the gene matches. Germline CDR1 and CDR2: SEHNR and FQNEAQ (reference sequence). CDR3 sequence: CASSFSGTGQHF. The CDR3 coding sequence is TGTGCCAGCAGCTTCTCCGGGACAGGCCAACATTTT.